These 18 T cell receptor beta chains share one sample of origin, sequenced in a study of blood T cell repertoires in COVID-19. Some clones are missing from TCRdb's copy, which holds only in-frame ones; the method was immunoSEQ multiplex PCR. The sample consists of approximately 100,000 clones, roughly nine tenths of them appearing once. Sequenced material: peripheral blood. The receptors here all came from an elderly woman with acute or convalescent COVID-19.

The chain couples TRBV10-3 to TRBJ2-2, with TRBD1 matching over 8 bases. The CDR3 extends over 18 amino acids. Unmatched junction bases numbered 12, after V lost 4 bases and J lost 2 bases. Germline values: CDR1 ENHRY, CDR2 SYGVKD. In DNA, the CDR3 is TGTGCCATCAGTGGGGCACCTGGGACAGGAGATAACACCGGGGAGCTGTTTTTT. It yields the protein CAISGAPGTGDNTGELFF.

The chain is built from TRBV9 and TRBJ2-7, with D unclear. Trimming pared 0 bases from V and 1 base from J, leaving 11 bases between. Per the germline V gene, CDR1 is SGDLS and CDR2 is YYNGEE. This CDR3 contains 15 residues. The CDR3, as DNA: TGTGCCAGCAGCGTAGCGGTGGGCGAGTCCTACGAGCAGTACTTC. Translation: CASSVAVGESYEQYF.

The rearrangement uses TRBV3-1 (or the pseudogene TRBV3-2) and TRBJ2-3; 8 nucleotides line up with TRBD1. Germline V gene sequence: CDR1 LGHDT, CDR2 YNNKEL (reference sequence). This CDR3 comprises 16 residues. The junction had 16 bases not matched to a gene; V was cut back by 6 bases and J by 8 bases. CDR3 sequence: CASRRSGTGNTGTQYF. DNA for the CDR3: TGTGCCAGCAGGAGATCCGGGACAGGTAATACGGGTACGCAGTATTTT.

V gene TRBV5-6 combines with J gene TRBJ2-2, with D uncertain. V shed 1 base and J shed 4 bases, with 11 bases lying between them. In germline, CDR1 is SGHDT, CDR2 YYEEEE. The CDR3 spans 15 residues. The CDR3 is CASSLLAEVTGELFF. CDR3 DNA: TGTGCCAGCAGCTTGTTGGCAGAGGTCACCGGGGAGCTGTTTTTT.

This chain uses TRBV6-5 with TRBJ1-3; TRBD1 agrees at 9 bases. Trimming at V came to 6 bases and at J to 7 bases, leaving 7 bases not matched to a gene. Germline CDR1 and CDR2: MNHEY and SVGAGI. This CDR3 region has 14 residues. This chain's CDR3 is CASRGQGRGNTIYF. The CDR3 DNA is TGTGCCAGCAGGGGACAGGGTCGTGGGAACACCATATATTTT.

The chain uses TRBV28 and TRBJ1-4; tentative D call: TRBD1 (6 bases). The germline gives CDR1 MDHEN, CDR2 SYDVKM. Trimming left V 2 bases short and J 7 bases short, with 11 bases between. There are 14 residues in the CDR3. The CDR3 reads CASSLAGGTEKLFF. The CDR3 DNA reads TGTGCCAGCAGTTTAGCGGGGGGCACTGAAAAACTGTTTTTT.

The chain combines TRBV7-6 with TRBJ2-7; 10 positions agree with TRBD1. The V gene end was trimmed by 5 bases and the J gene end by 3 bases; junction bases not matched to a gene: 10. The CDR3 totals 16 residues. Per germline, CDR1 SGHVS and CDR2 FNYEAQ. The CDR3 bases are TGTGCCAGCAGCGCCATGGGGACAGGGGCGATCTACGAGCAGTACTTC. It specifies CASSAMGTGAIYEQYF.

This chain's CDR3 is CASSSDLAGGLSYEQYF. The CDR3 DNA follows: TGTGCCAGCAGTTCCGACCTAGCGGGGGGTCTCTCCTACGAGCAGTACTTC. This chain links TRBV6-2 or TRBV6-3 with TRBJ2-7, with 11 bases fitting TRBD2. Germline trimming cut 4 bases from V and 0 bases from J; bases unmatched to any gene: 8. The CDR3 is made up of 17 amino acids. Germline CDR1 is MNHEY and CDR2 is SVGEGT.

The CDR3 spells CASRGGAEYEQYF. In DNA form, the CDR3 reads TGTGCCAGCAGGGGGGGGGCCGAGTACGAGCAGTACTTC. The chain is built from TRBV7-2 and TRBJ2-7; D may be TRBD2 (7 bases). The V gene's germline CDR1 is SGHTA and CDR2 FQGNSA. V lost 6 bases and J 4 bases, leaving 13 bases between the germline ends. CDR3 length equals 13 residues.

The CDR3 DNA follows: TGCGCCAGCAGCCAAGAGATGGTCGACTTTAGCTCCTACAATGAGCAGTTCTTC. Amino acids: CASSQEMVDFSSYNEQFF. This chain links TRBV4-3 with TRBJ2-1; D is unresolved. V lost 0 bases and J lost 0, with 15 bases in between. This CDR3 has 18 amino acids. Per the germline V gene, CDR1 is LGHNA and CDR2 is YSLEER.

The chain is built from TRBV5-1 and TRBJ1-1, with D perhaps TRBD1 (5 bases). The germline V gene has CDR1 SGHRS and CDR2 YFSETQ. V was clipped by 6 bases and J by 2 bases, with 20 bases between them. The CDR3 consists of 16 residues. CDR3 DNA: TGCGCCAGCAACCTGCTGGCAGGGCGATCCAACACTGAAGCTTTCTTT. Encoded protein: CASNLLAGRSNTEAFF.

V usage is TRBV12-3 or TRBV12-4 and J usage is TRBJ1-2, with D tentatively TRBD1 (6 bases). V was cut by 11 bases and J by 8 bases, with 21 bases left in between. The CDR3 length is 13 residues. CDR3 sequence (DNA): TGTGCCTCAGGGGCGGGGGGCCTGGGAGGCTACACCTTC. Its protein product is CASGAGGLGGYTF.

This CDR3 reads CASSLPASYEQYF. CDR3 in DNA: TGTGCCAGCAGCTTACCCGCGTCCTACGAGCAGTACTTC. The V call is TRBV7-9, the J call TRBJ2-7; the D is unclear. In germline, CDR1 is SEHNR, CDR2 FQNEAQ (reference sequence). Deletions cut 2 bases from V and 1 base from J, with 6 bases between. This CDR3 region has 13 residues.

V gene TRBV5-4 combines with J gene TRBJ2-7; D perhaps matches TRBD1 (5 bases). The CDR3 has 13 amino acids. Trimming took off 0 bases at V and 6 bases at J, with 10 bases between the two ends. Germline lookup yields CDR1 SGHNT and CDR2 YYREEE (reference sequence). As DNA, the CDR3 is TGTGCCAGCAGCTTGGGCAGGGAAACCGAGCAGTACTTC. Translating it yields CASSLGRETEQYF.

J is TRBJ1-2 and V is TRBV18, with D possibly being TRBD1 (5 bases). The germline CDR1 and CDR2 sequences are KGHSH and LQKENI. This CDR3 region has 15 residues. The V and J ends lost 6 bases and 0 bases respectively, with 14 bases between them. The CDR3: CASSSGGTPNYGYTF. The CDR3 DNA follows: TGTGCCAGCTCCAGCGGGGGGACGCCTAACTATGGCTACACCTTC.

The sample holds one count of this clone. CDR3 amino acids: CASSQGRGLNTEAFF. CDR3 coding DNA: TGTGCCAGCAGCCAAGGTAGGGGCCTGAACACTGAAGCTTTCTTT. This rearrangement joins TRBV3-1 (or the pseudogene TRBV3-2) to TRBJ1-1; D may be TRBD1 (5 bases). V shed 1 base and J shed 0 bases, with 9 bases lying between them. CDR1 and CDR2 from the germline V gene are LGHDT and YNNKEL (reference sequence). The CDR3 totals 15 residues.

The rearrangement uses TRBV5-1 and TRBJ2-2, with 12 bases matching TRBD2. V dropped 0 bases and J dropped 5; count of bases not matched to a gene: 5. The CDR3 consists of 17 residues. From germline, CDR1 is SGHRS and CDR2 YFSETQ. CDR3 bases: TGCGCCAGCAGCTTGGCACTAGCGGGGGGCCGAACCGGGGAGCTGTTTTTT. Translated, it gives CASSLALAGGRTGELFF. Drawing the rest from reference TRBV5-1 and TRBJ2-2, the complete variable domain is KAGVTQTPRYLIKTRGQQVTLSCSPISGHRSVSWYQQTPGQGLQFLFEYFSETQRNKGNFPGRFSGRQFSNSRSEMNVSTLELGDSALYLCASSLALAGGRTGELFFGEGSRLTVL.

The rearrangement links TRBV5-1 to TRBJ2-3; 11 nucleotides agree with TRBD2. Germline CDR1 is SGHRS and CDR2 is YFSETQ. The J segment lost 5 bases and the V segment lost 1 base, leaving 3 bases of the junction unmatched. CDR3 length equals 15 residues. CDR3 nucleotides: TGCGCCAGCAGCTTGCCTAGCGGGGGGAGAGATACGCAGTATTTT. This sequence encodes CASSLPSGGRDTQYF.